One and the same sample provided the 19 T cell receptor beta chains below, sequenced in a study of Ad26.COV2.S vaccination and SARS-CoV-2 variants. Produced via immunoSEQ multiplex PCR; TCRdb's table is partial and in-frame only. The table lists 300,000 to 350,000 clones, less than 90% of them singletons, with about 10% in the top ten. Treatment defined: some 19 received Ad26.COV2.S at low or high dose, single or two shots; about 5 received placebo; per-sample allocation not given. On day 63 after the first injection, vaccine and placebo recipients gave samples. The material sequenced was peripheral blood, taken in a trial of Ad26.COV2.S vaccine versus placebo. The receptors originated from a person between 18 and 60 years old who received the Ad26.COV2.S COVID-19 vaccine or a placebo.

The chain recombines TRBV5-6 with TRBJ1-1, with no clear D. V was trimmed by 1 base and J by 7 bases, leaving 8 bases between them. The germline gives CDR1 SGHDT, CDR2 YYEEEE. CDR3 size: 12 residues. The CDR3, as DNA: TGTGCCAGCAGCTTGCTGGATTTTGAAGCTTTCTTT. Its protein is CASSLLDFEAFF.

The gene calls are TRBV28 and TRBJ2-1, with D perhaps TRBD1 or TRBD2 (5 bases each). Trimming took off 7 bases at V and 5 bases at J, with 18 bases between the two ends. CDR3 length equals 15 residues. Germline V gives CDR1 MDHEN, CDR2 SYDVKM. CDR3 protein: CASNTGALNNNEQFF. In DNA, the CDR3 is TGTGCCAGCAACACCGGGGCCCTGAATAACAATGAGCAGTTCTTC.

The chain has TRBV5-4 and TRBJ2-5; 11 bases fit TRBD1. The CDR3 extends over 15 amino acids. Germline assignment: CDR1 SGHNT and CDR2 YYREEE (reference sequence). The J segment lost 5 bases and the V segment lost 5 bases, leaving 8 bases of the junction unmatched. As DNA, the CDR3 is TGTGCCAGCAGGCGGACAGGGGGCTTGAGGGAGACCCAGTACTTC. Its translation is CASRRTGGLRETQYF.

The gene calls are TRBV4-3 and TRBJ2-1; D is perhaps TRBD2 (6 bases). The CDR3 runs to 16 residues. Germline V gene data show CDR1 as LGHNA and CDR2 as YSLEER. Trimming cost V 0 bases and J 5 bases, with 14 bases left between them. CDR3 DNA: TGCGCCAGCAGCCAAGAGGCGGGACCCCGGAACAATGAGCAGTTCTTC. Its protein is CASSQEAGPRNNEQFF.

The J gene is TRBJ1-4, the V gene TRBV5-6; D might be TRBD1 (5 bases). The CDR3 sequence is 14 residues long. Per germline, CDR1 SGHDT and CDR2 YYEEEE. Trimming took 1 base from V and 8 from J, leaving 12 bases between them. The CDR3 protein is CASSLRGVHEKLFF. The DNA of the CDR3 is TGTGCCAGCAGCTTGAGGGGAGTACACGAAAAACTGTTTTTT.

V gene TRBV7-2 combines with J gene TRBJ2-7; TRBD2 matches at 8 bases. The V gene end was trimmed by 3 bases and the J gene end by 4 bases; junction bases not matched to a gene: 8. The CDR3 sequence is 15 residues long. In germline, CDR1 is SGHTA, CDR2 FQGNSA. The CDR3, as DNA: TGTGCCAGCAGCTTTGTTCCGGGGGGGAAGTACGAGCAGTACTTC. Translation gives CASSFVPGGKYEQYF.

The gene calls are TRBV3-1 (or the pseudogene TRBV3-2) and TRBJ1-6; D call uncertain. CDR1 is LGHDT, CDR2 YNNKEL, per germline (reference sequence). The V end was cut by 7 bases, the J end by 2 bases, with 9 bases between. The CDR3 runs to 14 residues. The CDR3 loop reads CASNPSAYNSPLHF. For the CDR3, the DNA is TGTGCCAGCAATCCATCGGCCTATAATTCACCCCTCCACTTT.

This chain joins TRBV5-1 and TRBJ2-3; unclear D gene. Trimming cost V 4 bases and J 6 bases, with 9 bases left between them. Germline CDR1 reads SGHRS; CDR2 reads YFSETQ. The CDR3 has 12 amino acids. The CDR3 protein is CASSTRHDTQYF. The CDR3 bases are TGCGCCAGCAGCACCCGACACGATACGCAGTATTTT.

This clone came up a few times. The chain joins TRBV5-1 to TRBJ1-5; D is possibly TRBD1 (5 bases). V lost 0 bases, J lost 4 bases, and 11 bases lay in between. Germline V CDR1 and CDR2: SGHRS, YFSETQ. This CDR3 has 15 amino acids. CDR3: CASSLERRDNQPQHF. CDR3 sequence (DNA): TGCGCCAGCAGCTTGGAGCGCAGGGATAATCAGCCCCAGCATTTT.

The chain recombines TRBV19 with TRBJ2-7; D ambiguous. V lost 6 bases and J lost 6, with 21 bases in between. CDR3 size: 15 residues. From germline, CDR1 is LNHDA and CDR2 SQIVND (reference sequence). CDR3 sequence reads: CASSLQVQSFREQYF. The CDR3 DNA is TGTGCCAGTAGCCTCCAGGTCCAATCCTTCCGCGAGCAGTACTTC.

The chain uses TRBV7-9 and TRBJ1-5; 9 bases agree with TRBD1. Germline-derived CDR1 and CDR2 are SEHNR and FQNEAQ (reference sequence). With 2 bases clipped from V and 9 bases from J, the junction kept 11 bases outside the gene matches. This CDR3 has 16 residues. The chain's CDR3 is CASSLSGTGLSWPQHF. CDR3 in DNA: TGTGCCAGCAGCTTATCCGGGACAGGGCTTTCGTGGCCCCAGCATTTT.

The rearrangement links TRBV29-1 to TRBJ2-7, with 9 bases fitting TRBD1. V was pared by 7 bases and J by 2 bases, with 6 bases of the junction left unmatched. Germline CDR1 and CDR2: SQVTM and ANQGSEA. The CDR3 consists of 13 residues. The CDR3 region is CSARTGEAYEQYF. In DNA form, the CDR3 reads TGCAGCGCCCGGACAGGGGAGGCCTACGAGCAGTACTTC.

V is TRBV27 and J is TRBJ1-6; tentatively, D is TRBD1 (5 bases). Per the germline V gene, CDR1 is MNHEY and CDR2 is SMNVEV (reference sequence). The CDR3 contains 15 residues. V was cut by 3 bases and J by 9 bases, with 15 bases left in between. The CDR3 region has the DNA TGTGCCAGCAGTTTGGGACTTCCCGGAGGTTCACCCCTCCACTTT. This gives the protein CASSLGLPGGSPLHF.

The rearrangement joins TRBV5-1 to TRBJ2-5, with 9 bases lining up with TRBD2. Germline lookup yields CDR1 SGHRS and CDR2 YFSETQ. The V segment lost 2 bases and the J segment 1 base; nucleotides outside the gene matches: 6. This CDR3 has 16 residues. The CDR3 sequence: CASSFLASGTQETQYF. CDR3 nucleotide sequence: TGCGCCAGCAGCTTCCTGGCTAGCGGGACCCAAGAGACCCAGTACTTC. The variable domain in full, completed from reference TRBV5-1 and TRBJ2-5, reads KAGVTQTPRYLIKTRGQQVTLSCSPISGHRSVSWYQQTPGQGLQFLFEYFSETQRNKGNFPGRFSGRQFSNSRSEMNVSTLELGDSALYLCASSFLASGTQETQYFGPGTRLLVL.

V usage is TRBV30 and J usage is TRBJ1-3, with 7 positions matching TRBD1. V dropped 2 bases and J dropped 10; count of bases not matched to a gene: 2. This CDR3 spans 11 amino acids. Germline V lookup: CDR1 GTSNPN, CDR2 SVGIG (reference sequence). The CDR3 is CAWSSQGTIYF. CDR3 bases: TGTGCCTGGAGTTCACAGGGGACCATATATTTT.

The chain is built from TRBV24-1 and TRBJ2-1, with 8 bases fitting TRBD2. V shed 10 bases, J shed 4 bases, and the junction held 8 bases outside the gene matches. Germline CDR1 KGHDR, CDR2 SFDVKD. This CDR3 region has 14 residues. CDR3 coding DNA: TGTGCCACTTCAACGGGAGGGAGATACAATGAGCAGTTCTTC. Its protein is CATSTGGRYNEQFF.

The chain combines TRBV9 with TRBJ1-2, with TRBD1 identical over 7 bases. Germline trimming cut 0 bases from V and 5 bases from J; bases unmatched to any gene: 7. This CDR3 is built from 15 residues. In germline, CDR1 is SGDLS, CDR2 YYNGEE. CDR3 region: CASSVAGTAFYGYTF. The CDR3 DNA reads as TGTGCCAGCAGCGTAGCCGGGACAGCCTTTTATGGCTACACCTTC.

The chain couples TRBV19 to TRBJ2-3; TRBD2 matches 11 bases. J lost 4 bases, V lost 3 bases, and 9 bases had no gene match. The CDR3 totals 17 residues. Germline V gives CDR1 LNHDA, CDR2 SQIVND (reference sequence). The CDR3 sequence: CASSIGTSGNAPDTQYF. CDR3 nucleotide sequence: TGTGCCAGTAGTATCGGGACTAGCGGTAATGCCCCAGATACGCAGTATTTT.

CDR3 in DNA: TGTGCCAGCAGCTTAGTGGGGGACACGGTGGGTGAAAAACTGTTTTTT. Residues: CASSLVGDTVGEKLFF. The chain uses TRBV7-9 and TRBJ1-4; TRBD1 might be the D (6 bases). From germline, CDR1 is SEHNR and CDR2 FQNEAQ (reference sequence). CDR3 length: 16 amino acids. V was shortened by 1 base and J by 7 bases, with 16 bases between the two germline ends.